This T cell receptor beta chain was documented in a study of shared clonotypes between healthy human individuals. For this clone: Its antigen is unidentified. Distinct nucleotide sequences in the sample also encode this CDR3.

Regarding the study as a whole: Despite large depth, rarefaction showed incomplete sorted-subset sequencing.

In germline, CDR1 is SNHLY, CDR2 FYNNEI. V shed 6 bases, J shed 4 bases, and the junction held 3 bases outside the gene matches. The CDR3 has 13 amino acids. Source study methods: There were no quality scores in the junction-only immunoSEQ sequences, so filtering differed. Sequenced by immunoSEQ multiplex PCR; TCRdb stores in-frame clones only, minus some. V, J and clone size are taken as reported in that table, and D and trimming were inferred from the DNA itself. This table holds about 1.1 million clones, about 80% found once. This clonotype originated in a man aged 18 to 35 in good health. Some clones in this sample may be carry-over from other donors' samples. The sample comprised memory CD4+ T cells from PBMCs. Subset denoted: CD45RA-negative fraction. The rearrangement links TRBV2 to TRBJ1-2; TRBD1 matches 9 bases. In nucleotides, the CDR3 is TGTGCCAGCAGCCGGACAGGGGCCTATGGCTACACCTTC. Its translation: CASSRTGAYGYTF.